The present T cell receptor (beta chain) was sequenced within a study of vaccination and CD4 T cells after COVID-19 (dated 2022 in TCRdb). For context, the study as a whole: Every convalescent patient had a positive nasal swab PCR test for SARS-CoV-2, with mild disease in 8 to 10 patients and severe disease in one. Participants received two doses of either the Pfizer-BioNTech BNT162b2 vaccine (n=8) or the Moderna mRNA-1273 vaccine (n=2). Control cultures received a CEFX viral epitope pool as the positive control, an HIV-1 Nef peptide pool as the negative control, or no peptide. In the convalescent cohort there were six males and four females, among whom were two Hispanic individuals, seven Caucasians, two Asians and one multiracial person. In roughly eleven COVID-19 convalescent patients and 4 infection-naive healthy vaccine recipients, the spike-specific CD4+ TCR repertoire before mRNA vaccination was compared with the repertoire after mRNA vaccination. Post-vaccine blood samples were obtained a median of roughly 75 days after the second vaccine dose, with a range of about 14 to 250 days. For stimulating the cultures, overlapping spike peptide pools were used, derived from SARS-CoV-2 as well as from the common cold coronaviruses HCoV-NL63, HCoV-OC43 and HCoV-229E. Post-COVID blood samples from convalescent patients were collected a median of about 110 days after diagnosis, with a range of about 35 to 161 days. What the authors observed across the whole study: Only a relatively small number of convalescent patients were included in the study, and early timepoints following natural infection were not analyzed. Nearly all vaccine-specific clones in convalescent patients (304 of 307) were mono-reactive for SARS-CoV-2 spike rather than cross-reactive with common cold coronaviruses. The median count of SARS-CoV-2-reactive clonotypes went up from 21 after infection to about 40 after vaccination, although the change was not significant. Among convalescent patients, a median roughly 90% of the SARS-CoV-2-reactive clones seen after vaccination appeared only after vaccination, which suggests priming specific to the vaccine.

Receptor amplification or capture employed PCR. At the Johns Hopkins FTIC core, DNA from the cultured CD4+ T cells underwent TCR sequencing with the Oncomine TCR Beta short-read assay. The QIAamp micro DNA kit was used to extract genomic DNA from the cultured CD4+ T cells. Oncomine TCR Beta libraries from cultured CD4+ T cells were pooled with unique dual indexes and sequenced on an Illumina iSeq 100. On the study's bioinformatics: Non-productive sequences were filtered out, and CDR3s that did not start with C, did not end with F or W, or were shorter than 7 amino acids were discarded. The MANAFEST web application was used to identify antigen-specific clonotypes by comparing peptide-stimulated wells against reference wells and other culture wells. For a clone to be called positive, the clone needed an FDR below 0.05, an odds ratio above 5, and a productive frequency above 0.1% in at least two of three replicate wells. Cross-reactive clonotypes were defined as significantly expanded in both SARS-CoV-2 spike wells and at least one common cold coronavirus spike condition. CDR3 homology was assessed with Levenshtein distances (stringdist) and unrooted phylogenetic trees (ape) in R version 3.6.1. TCRdb reworked the public reads: Q25 trimming with fastp, MiXCR clone assembly, productive beta chains retained. Rows matching on CDR3 protein sequence are summarized as one entry with the most common DNA and genes. The V and J calls follow TCRdb's processing rather than the paper's. Within this sample are nearly 15,000 distinct CDR3 sequences, with around half of them counted one time only. The ten largest clones capture approximately 4% of the sample.

This specimen's treatment or condition label, per the study, means: approximately 10-day PBMC culture with coronavirus spike peptide pools or control peptides (ViraFEST assay). The study used the ViraFEST assay, which expanded antigen-specific T cells with peptide pools and then identified expanded clonotypes by TCR sequencing. The positive SARS-CoV-2 PCR tests of the convalescent patients were dated from March to December 2020, before the Alpha, Beta and Delta variants emerged in the United States. Each well held two million PBMCs cultured with 9 to 10 ug/ml peptide pools in IMDM containing about 5% human AB serum and around 10 IU/ml IL-2. Half of the culture medium was replaced with fresh IL-2-containing medium on days 3 and 7. Once the cells had been in culture for roughly 11 days, the EasySep CD4+ T cell isolation kit was used to isolate CD4+ T cells by negative selection. Ficoll-Paque Plus gradient centrifugation was used to isolate PBMCs from whole blood, and the isolated PBMCs were then either used fresh or cryopreserved at -140C. Triplicate wells were generally used for each culture condition.

For this clonotype: The antigen it binds to is not known. Base qualities were left out, and no much larger clone turns up one base away.

Reading from cysteine to phenylalanine, the CDR3 counts 14 amino acids. CDR3 DNA is the only sequence kept; it has 42 bases, read in frame from the first base. As encoded in the germline V gene, CDR1 is SGHAT while CDR2 is FQNNGV. The junction carries 13 bases between V and J, which are trimmed by 5 bases and 3 bases respectively. This clonotype was obtained from a human donor who had recovered from COVID-19. Sample: CD4+ T cells from blood, cultured in vitro, taken before SARS-CoV-2 vaccination. Rearrangement joined TRBV11-2 to TRBJ1-2; a tentative D call is TRBD1 (6 bases match). The CDR3 corresponds to CASSTPGGHYGYTF. In nucleotides, the sequence is TGTGCCAGCAGCACGCCGGGGGGCCACTATGGCTACACCTTC.